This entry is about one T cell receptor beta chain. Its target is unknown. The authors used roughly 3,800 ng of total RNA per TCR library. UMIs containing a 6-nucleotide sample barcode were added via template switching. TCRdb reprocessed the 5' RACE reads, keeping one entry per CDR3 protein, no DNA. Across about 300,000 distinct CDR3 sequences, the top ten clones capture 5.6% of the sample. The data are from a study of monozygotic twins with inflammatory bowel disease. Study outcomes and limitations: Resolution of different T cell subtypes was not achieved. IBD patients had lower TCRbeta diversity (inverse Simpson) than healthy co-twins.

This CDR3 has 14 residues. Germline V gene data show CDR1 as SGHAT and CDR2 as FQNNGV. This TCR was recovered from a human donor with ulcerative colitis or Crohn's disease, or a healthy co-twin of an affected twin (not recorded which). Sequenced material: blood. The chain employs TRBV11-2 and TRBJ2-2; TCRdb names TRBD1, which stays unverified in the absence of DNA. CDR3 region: CASRRTVLGGELFF.